The 12 T cell receptor beta chains given below trace back to one sample, sequenced in a study of T cell responses to AZD1222 COVID-19 vaccine. TCRdb's copy holds only in-frame clones and misses some; the assay was immunoSEQ multiplex PCR. The data show 100,000 to 150,000 clones, 75% to 95% seen once. Material: peripheral blood, obtained on day 0 of AZD1222 vaccination. The origin of the receptors is an adult in good health.

The chain has TRBV19 and TRBJ2-1; TRBD2 agrees at 9 bases. CDR1 LNHDA and CDR2 SQIVND come from the germline V gene (reference sequence). J lost 5 bases, V lost 2 bases, and 1 base had no gene match. This CDR3 has 14 residues. The CDR3 DNA reads as TGTGCCAGTAGTATAAGCGGGGGGAACAATGAGCAGTTCTTC. It specifies CASSISGGNNEQFF.

The V and J genes are TRBV5-1 and TRBJ2-5, with D possibly TRBD2 on 6 matching bases. Germline CDR1 and CDR2: SGHRS and YFSETQ. V was clipped by 4 bases and J by 5 bases, with 15 bases between them. This CDR3 spans 14 amino acids. CDR3 residues: CASSLTGRGETQYF. As DNA, the CDR3 is TGCGCCAGCAGCCTTACAGGACGGGGGGAGACCCAGTACTTC. The full variable domain, rest sourced from reference TRBV5-1 and TRBJ2-5, is KAGVTQTPRYLIKTRGQQVTLSCSPISGHRSVSWYQQTPGQGLQFLFEYFSETQRNKGNFPGRFSGRQFSNSRSEMNVSTLELGDSALYLCASSLTGRGETQYFGPGTRLLVL.

This clone was seen only once. The chain is built from TRBV27 and TRBJ2-6, with unresolved D. Germline CDR1 reads MNHEY; CDR2 reads SMNVEV (reference sequence). The CDR3 sequence is 14 residues long. Trimming removed 6 bases at V and 0 bases at J, with 6 bases between. The CDR3 sequence: CASSGISGANVLTF. The CDR3 DNA reads as TGTGCCAGCAGCGGAATCTCTGGGGCCAACGTCCTGACTTTC.

The chain uses TRBV3-1 (or the pseudogene TRBV3-2) and TRBJ2-2; D remains unclear. CDR3 length: 17 residues. Germline V lookup: CDR1 LGHDT, CDR2 YNNKEL (reference sequence). The ends were cut back, 3 bases at V and 2 bases at J, with 16 bases in the middle. The chain's CDR3 is CASSHLKWSLNTGELFF. CDR3 coding DNA: TGTGCCAGCAGCCACCTCAAGTGGTCCCTTAACACCGGGGAGCTGTTTTTT.

The rearrangement joins TRBV29-1 to TRBJ2-1; 7 nucleotides agree with TRBD1. CDR1 and CDR2 from the germline V gene are SQVTM and ANQGSEA. V was pared by 1 base and J by 10 bases, with 10 bases of the junction left unmatched. CDR3 size: 14 residues. CDR3 sequence: CSVEAPGQAIEQFF. The CDR3 DNA reads as TGCAGCGTTGAAGCCCCCGGACAGGCAATCGAGCAGTTCTTC.

Comment on this clone: At the DNA level, this CDR3 is encoded by other sequences in the same sample as well. The chain links TRBV11-2 to TRBJ2-7; a possible D gene is TRBD2 (6 bases). CDR3 size: 14 residues. The V end lost 2 bases, the J end lost 0 bases, and 8 bases lay between the germline ends. Germline assignment: CDR1 SGHAT and CDR2 FQNNGV. Here the CDR3 reads CASSLFGSSYEQYF. CDR3 in DNA: TGTGCCAGCAGCTTATTCGGGAGCTCCTACGAGCAGTACTTC.

This clone was seen a few times. This chain joins TRBV18 and TRBJ1-1; TRBD1 matches 8 bases. The junction had 7 bases not matched to a gene; V was cut back by 0 bases and J by 4 bases. Looked up from germline, CDR1 is KGHSH and CDR2 is LQKENI. The length of the CDR3 is 16 residues. The CDR3: CASSPPDRGLGTEAFF. The CDR3 DNA is TGTGCCAGCTCACCACCTGACAGGGGTTTAGGCACTGAAGCTTTCTTT.

This clone was detected only once. The rearrangement links TRBV7-2 to TRBJ1-1; D remains unclear. The CDR3 length is 15 residues. Trimming pared 7 bases from V and 5 bases from J, leaving 20 bases between. Per germline, CDR1 SGHTA and CDR2 FQGNSA. In DNA, the CDR3 is TGTGCCAGCACCCCCTCCGGCGCCTCGCGAACTGAAGCTTTCTTT. It is translated as CASTPSGASRTEAFF.

The gene calls are TRBV30 and TRBJ1-4; D call uncertain. CDR3 size: 13 residues. Germline V gene data show CDR1 as GTSNPN and CDR2 as SVGIG (reference sequence). V was clipped by 4 bases and J by 8 bases, with 14 bases between them. This chain's CDR3 is CAWNRERNEKLFF. CDR3 DNA: TGTGCCTGGAATCGGGAACGTAACGAAAAACTGTTTTTT.

The genes are TRBV6-5 and TRBJ2-7; possibly TRBD2 for D (6 bases). Germline assignment: CDR1 MNHEY and CDR2 SVGAGI. V lost 7 bases and J lost 0, with 7 bases in between. The CDR3 sequence is 12 residues long. In nucleotides, the CDR3 is TGTGCCAGCACCGGGAGCTCCTACGAGCAGTACTTC. It is translated as CASTGSSYEQYF.

This chain joins TRBV28 and TRBJ1-2; D is undetermined. The CDR3 extends over 13 amino acids. CDR1 is MDHEN, CDR2 SYDVKM, per germline. The V end lost 7 bases, the J end lost 6 bases, and 15 bases lay between the germline ends. The CDR3 sequence is CASTIASKDGYTF. CDR3 in DNA: TGTGCCAGCACTATAGCGAGTAAGGATGGCTACACCTTC.

This clone came up a few times. V gene TRBV7-2 combines with J gene TRBJ2-7, with 9 bases aligning to TRBD1. Trimming cost V 4 bases and J 5 bases; bases outside gene matches: 6. Germline V CDR1 and CDR2: SGHTA, FQGNSA. CDR3 length: 14 residues. DNA for the CDR3: TGTGCCAGCAGCTCCGGGACAGGGATCAACGAGCAGTACTTC. Amino acids: CASSSGTGINEQYF.